This TCR beta chain was found in a study of blood T cell repertoires in COVID-19. Study information: The samples span acute and convalescent COVID-19 from the United States, Italy and Spain. The cDNA or gDNA used as material had been derived from T cells, B-cell-depleted T cells, or PBMCs.

The CDR3 covers 15 residues. Unmatched junction bases numbered 7, after V lost 4 bases and J lost 2 bases. Germline V CDR1 and CDR2: LGHDT, YNNKEL (reference sequence). The participants were between about 18 and 90 years old and came from 24 US areas. TCRdb keeps only in-frame clones here, not all; method: immunoSEQ multiplex PCR. Among nearly 300,000 clones, roughly 89% were seen once, and the ten largest hold 2.9%. The sample was PBMCs or T cells enriched from blood (not recorded which). This rearrangement joins TRBV3-1 (or the pseudogene TRBV3-2) to TRBJ2-5; TRBD2 matches 7 bases. The origin of this receptor is a woman aged 45-65 years who had been exposed to COVID-19. For the CDR3, the DNA is TGTGCCAGCAGCCCCTCGACTAGCAAGCAAGAGACCCAGTACTTC. This gives the protein CASSPSTSKQETQYF.